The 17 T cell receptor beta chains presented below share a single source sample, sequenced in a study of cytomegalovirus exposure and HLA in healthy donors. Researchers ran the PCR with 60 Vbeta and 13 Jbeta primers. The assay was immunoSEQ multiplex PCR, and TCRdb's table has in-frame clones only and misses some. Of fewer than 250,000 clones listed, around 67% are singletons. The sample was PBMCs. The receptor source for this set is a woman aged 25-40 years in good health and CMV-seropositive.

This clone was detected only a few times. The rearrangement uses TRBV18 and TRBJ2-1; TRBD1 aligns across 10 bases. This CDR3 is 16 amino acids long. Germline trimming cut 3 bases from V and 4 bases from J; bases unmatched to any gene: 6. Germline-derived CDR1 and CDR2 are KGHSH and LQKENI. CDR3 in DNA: TGTGCCAGCTCACCGATCGGACAGGGGGGATACAATGAGCAGTTCTTC. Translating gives CASSPIGQGGYNEQFF.

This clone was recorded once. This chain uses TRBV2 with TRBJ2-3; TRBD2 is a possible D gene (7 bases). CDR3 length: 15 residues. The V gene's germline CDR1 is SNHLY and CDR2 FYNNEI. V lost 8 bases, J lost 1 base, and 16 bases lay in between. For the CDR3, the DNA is TGTGCCAGCGTGGGGGGGGCGCCGGGCACAGATACGCAGTATTTT. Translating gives CASVGGAPGTDTQYF. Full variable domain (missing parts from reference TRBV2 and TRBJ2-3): EPEVTQTPSHQVTQMGQEVILRCVPISNHLYFYWYRQILGQKVEFLVSFYNNEISEKSEIFDDQFSVERPDGSNFTLKIRSTKLEDSAMYFCASVGGAPGTDTQYFGPGTRLTVL.

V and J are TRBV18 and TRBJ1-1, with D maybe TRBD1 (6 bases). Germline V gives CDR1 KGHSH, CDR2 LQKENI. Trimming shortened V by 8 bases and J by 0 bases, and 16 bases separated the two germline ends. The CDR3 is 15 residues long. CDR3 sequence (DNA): TGTGCCAGCCCATTTACAGGGCTTGTGAACACTGAAGCTTTCTTT. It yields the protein CASPFTGLVNTEAFF.

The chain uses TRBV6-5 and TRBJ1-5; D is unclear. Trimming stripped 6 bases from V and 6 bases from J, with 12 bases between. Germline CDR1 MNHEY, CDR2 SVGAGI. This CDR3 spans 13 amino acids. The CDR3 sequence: CASRVGVGQPQHF. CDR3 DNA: TGTGCCAGCAGGGTGGGCGTGGGTCAGCCCCAGCATTTT.

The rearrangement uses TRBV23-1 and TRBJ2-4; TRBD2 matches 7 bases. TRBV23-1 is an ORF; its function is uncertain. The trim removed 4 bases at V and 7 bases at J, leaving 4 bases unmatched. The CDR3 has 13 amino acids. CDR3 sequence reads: CASSPAGRNIQYF. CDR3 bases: TGCGCCAGCAGTCCCGCCGGGAGGAACATTCAGTACTTC.

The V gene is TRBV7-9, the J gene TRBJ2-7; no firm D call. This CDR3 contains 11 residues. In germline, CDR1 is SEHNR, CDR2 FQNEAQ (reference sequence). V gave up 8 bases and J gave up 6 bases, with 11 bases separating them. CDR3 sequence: CASASRGEQYF. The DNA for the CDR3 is TGTGCCAGCGCCTCGAGAGGCGAGCAGTACTTC.

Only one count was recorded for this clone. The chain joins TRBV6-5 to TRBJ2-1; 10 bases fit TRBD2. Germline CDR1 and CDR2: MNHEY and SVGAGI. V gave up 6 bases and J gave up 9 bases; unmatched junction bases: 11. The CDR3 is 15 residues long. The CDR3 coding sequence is TGTGCCAGCAGGCCTTTAACTAGCGGGATAGCTGAGCAGTTCTTC. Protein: CASRPLTSGIAEQFF.

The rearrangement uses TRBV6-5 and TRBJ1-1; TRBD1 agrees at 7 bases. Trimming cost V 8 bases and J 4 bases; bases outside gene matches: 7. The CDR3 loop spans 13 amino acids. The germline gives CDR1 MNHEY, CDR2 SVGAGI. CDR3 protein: CASAKQGTTEAFF. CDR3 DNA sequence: TGTGCCAGCGCGAAACAGGGGACCACTGAAGCTTTCTTT.

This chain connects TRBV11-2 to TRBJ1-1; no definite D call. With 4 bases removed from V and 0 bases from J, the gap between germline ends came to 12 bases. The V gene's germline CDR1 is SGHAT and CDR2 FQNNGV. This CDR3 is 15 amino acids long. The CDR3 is CASSSAGGLNTEAFF. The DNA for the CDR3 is TGTGCCAGCAGCTCTGCGGGTGGACTGAACACTGAAGCTTTCTTT.

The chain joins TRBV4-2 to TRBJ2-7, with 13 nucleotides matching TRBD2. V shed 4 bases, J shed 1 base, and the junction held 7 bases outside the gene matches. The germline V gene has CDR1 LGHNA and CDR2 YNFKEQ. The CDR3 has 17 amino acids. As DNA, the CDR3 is TGTGCCAGCAGCCTACAGGGACTAGCGGGACATTCCTACGAGCAGTACTTC. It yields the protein CASSLQGLAGHSYEQYF.

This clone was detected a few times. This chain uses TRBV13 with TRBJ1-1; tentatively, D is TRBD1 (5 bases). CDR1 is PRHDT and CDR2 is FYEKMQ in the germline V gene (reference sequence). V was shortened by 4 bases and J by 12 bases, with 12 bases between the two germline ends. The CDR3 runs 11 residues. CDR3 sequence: CASSSQGGPFF. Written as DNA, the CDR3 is TGTGCCAGCAGCTCGCAGGGAGGGCCTTTCTTT. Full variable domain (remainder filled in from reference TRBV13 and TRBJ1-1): AAGVIQSPRHLIKEKRETATLKCYPIPRHDTVYWYQQGPGQDPQFLISFYEKMQSDKGSIPDRFSAQQFSDYHSELNMSSLELGDSALYFCASSSQGGPFFGQGTRLTVV.

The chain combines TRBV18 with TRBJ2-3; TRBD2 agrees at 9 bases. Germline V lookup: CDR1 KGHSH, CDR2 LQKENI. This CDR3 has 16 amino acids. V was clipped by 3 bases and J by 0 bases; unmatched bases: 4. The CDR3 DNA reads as TGTGCCAGCTCACCTACAGGGACTAGCAGCACAGATACGCAGTATTTT. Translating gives CASSPTGTSSTDTQYF. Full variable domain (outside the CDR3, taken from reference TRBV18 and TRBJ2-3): NAGVMQNPRHLVRRRGQEARLRCSPMKGHSHVYWYRQLPEEGLKFMVYLQKENIIDESGMPKERFSAEFPKEGPSILRIQQVVRGDSAAYFCASSPTGTSSTDTQYFGPGTRLTVL.

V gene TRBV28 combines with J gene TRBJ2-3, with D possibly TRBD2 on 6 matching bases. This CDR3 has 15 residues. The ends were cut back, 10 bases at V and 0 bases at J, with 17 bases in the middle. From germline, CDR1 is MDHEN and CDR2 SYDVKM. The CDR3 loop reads CATTRGWGSTDTQYF. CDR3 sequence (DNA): TGTGCCACCACCCGGGGGTGGGGAAGCACAGATACGCAGTATTTT.

The CDR3 sequence is CSVEPDLGGGIDTQYF. CDR3 DNA sequence: TGCAGCGTTGAACCCGACCTCGGGGGTGGTATAGATACGCAGTATTTT. The chain couples TRBV29-1 to TRBJ2-3; a weak D match, TRBD2 (6 bases). Trimming shortened V by 2 bases and J by 5 bases, and 20 bases separated the two germline ends. CDR1 SQVTM and CDR2 ANQGSEA come from the germline V gene. The CDR3 runs 16 residues.

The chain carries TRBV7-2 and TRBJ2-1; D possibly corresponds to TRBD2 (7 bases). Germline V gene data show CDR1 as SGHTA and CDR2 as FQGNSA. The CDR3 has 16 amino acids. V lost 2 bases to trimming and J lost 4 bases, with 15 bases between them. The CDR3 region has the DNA TGTGCCAGCAGCTTAACGGGGGGAGGGGGGTACAATGAGCAGTTCTTC. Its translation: CASSLTGGGGYNEQFF.

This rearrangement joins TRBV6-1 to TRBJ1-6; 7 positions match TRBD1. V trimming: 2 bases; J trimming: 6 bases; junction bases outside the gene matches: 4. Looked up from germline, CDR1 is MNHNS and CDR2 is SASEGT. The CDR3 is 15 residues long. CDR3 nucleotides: TGTGCCAGCAGTGAATTGAGACAGGGTAATTCACCCCTCCACTTT. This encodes CASSELRQGNSPLHF.

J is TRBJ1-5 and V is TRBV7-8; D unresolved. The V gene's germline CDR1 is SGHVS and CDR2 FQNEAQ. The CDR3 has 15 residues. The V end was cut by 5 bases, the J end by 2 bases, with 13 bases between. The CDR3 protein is CASSGRGLGNQPQHF. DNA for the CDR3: TGTGCCAGCAGCGGGCGAGGGCTCGGCAATCAGCCCCAGCATTTT.